This T cell receptor (beta chain) was captured in a study of memory CD4+ T cells and cytomegalovirus serostatus. Concerning this clone: Its specificity is unknown.

Findings and caveats of the study: A US-trained random forest predicted CMV serostatus with median AUC about 0.92. Of 164 reported CMV TCRbeta sequences, about 70 were found in memory CD4+ repertoires.

Single viable CD3+CD4+CD8-CD45RO+ cells were sorted as the memory CD4+ T cells. Produced via immunoSEQ multiplex PCR; TCRdb's table is partial and in-frame only. Of tens of thousands of clones in the sample, 70% to 80% were seen once. The receptor comes from an adult in good health and CMV-seronegative. The sequenced sample was memory CD4+ T cells from blood.

CDR3 in DNA: TGTGCCAGCAGCCCAGGGGTGGATTCCTACGAGCAGTACTTC. It is translated as CASSPGVDSYEQYF. This rearrangement joins TRBV11-2 to TRBJ2-7; weak D call: TRBD1 (6 bases). Between the trimmed V and J ends, which lost 5 bases and 1 base, there was a span of 12 bases. Germline values: CDR1 SGHAT, CDR2 FQNNGV. The CDR3 spans 14 residues.